This is a list of T cell receptor beta chains from one sample in a study of T cell responses to AZD1222 COVID-19 vaccine. Here immunoSEQ multiplex PCR was the method, and the copy in TCRdb shows in-frame clones only, minus some. The sample lists around 120,000 clones, roughly 90% seen once, with 6.5% to 9.5% in the top ten. Sequenced material: peripheral blood, taken on day 0 of AZD1222 vaccination. These receptors were obtained from an adult in good health. The CDR3 runs from the conserved cysteine through the conserved F or W. A D gene is named only where the DNA matches it firmly. Not every row has a clone size; where given, it reads once, few, many or a size class.

j_gene: TRBJ1-1; abundance: NA; v_gene: TRBV5-6; d_gene: TRBD1; CDR3nt: TGTGCCAGCAGCTTGGGGGGACAGGTCAGGGCTTCGGGCACTGAAGCTTTCTTT; CDR3aa: CASSLGGQVRASGTEAFF
j_gene: TRBJ1-3; abundance: once; v_gene: TRBV30; d_gene: NA; CDR3nt: TGTGCCTGGAGTCCATCGGACACGGACTCTTCTGGAAACACCATATATTTT; CDR3aa: CAWSPSDTDSSGNTIYF
j_gene: TRBJ1-1; abundance: NA; v_gene: TRBV18; d_gene: NA; CDR3nt: TGTGCCAGCTCACCCCAGGAGGCTGCTATCACTGAAGCTTTCTTT; CDR3aa: CASSPQEAAITEAFF
j_gene: TRBJ1-1; abundance: NA; v_gene: TRBV28; d_gene: NA; CDR3nt: TGTGCCAGCACGCCGGGACGAAAGAACACTGAAGCTTTCTTT; CDR3aa: CASTPGRKNTEAFF
j_gene: TRBJ1-1; abundance: NA; v_gene: TRBV4-1; d_gene: NA; CDR3nt: TGCGCCAGCAGCCCAGGGCCGGAGCTGAACACTGAAGCTTTCTTT; CDR3aa: CASSPGPELNTEAFF
j_gene: TRBJ2-3; abundance: NA; v_gene: TRBV14; d_gene: NA; CDR3nt: TGTGCCAGCAGCCAATACAGTGGCGGGGCAGATACGCAGTATTTT; CDR3aa: CASSQYSGGADTQYF
j_gene: TRBJ1-1; abundance: NA; v_gene: TRBV9; d_gene: NA; CDR3nt: TGTGCCAGCAGCGTAGGGGGAATGAGCACTGAAGCTTTCTTT; CDR3aa: CASSVGGMSTEAFF
j_gene: TRBJ1-3; abundance: NA; v_gene: TRBV12-3/TRBV12-4; d_gene: NA; CDR3nt: TGTGCCAGCACCCTGACAGCTGGAAACACCATATATTTT; CDR3aa: CASTLTAGNTIYF
j_gene: TRBJ1-1; abundance: NA; v_gene: TRBV9; d_gene: NA; CDR3nt: TGTGCCAGCAGCGACCTGAACGAAGCTTTCTTT; CDR3aa: CASSDLNEAFF
j_gene: TRBJ2-7; abundance: NA; v_gene: TRBV2; d_gene: NA; CDR3nt: TGTGCCGGCCAGGACATCTCCTACGAGCAGTACTTC; CDR3aa: CAGQDISYEQYF
j_gene: TRBJ1-2; abundance: NA; v_gene: TRBV5-1; d_gene: NA; CDR3nt: TGCGCCAGCAGCCGGGACATAGAAAACTATGGCTACACCTTC; CDR3aa: CASSRDIENYGYTF
j_gene: TRBJ1-1; abundance: NA; v_gene: TRBV15; d_gene: NA; CDR3nt: TGTGCCACCAGCAGGGATGAGATGAACACTGAAGCTTTCTTT; CDR3aa: CATSRDEMNTEAFF
j_gene: TRBJ1-5; abundance: NA; v_gene: TRBV3-1/TRBV3-2; d_gene: NA; CDR3nt: TGTGCCAGCAGCTCGTCGACAAAGACGGCTGATCAGCCCCAGCATTTT; CDR3aa: CASSSSTKTADQPQHF
j_gene: TRBJ2-7; abundance: NA; v_gene: TRBV30; d_gene: NA; CDR3nt: TGTGCCTGGAGTTTAAGCCGCTACGAGCAGTACTTC; CDR3aa: CAWSLSRYEQYF
j_gene: TRBJ1-2; abundance: NA; v_gene: TRBV18; d_gene: NA; CDR3nt: TGTGCCAGCTCACCACCGGCACCCCTGGACGGCTACACCTTC; CDR3aa: CASSPPAPLDGYTF
j_gene: TRBJ1-5; abundance: NA; v_gene: TRBV15; d_gene: NA; CDR3nt: TGTGCCACCGGTCAGGGATCTCTCAATCAGCCCCAGCATTTT; CDR3aa: CATGQGSLNQPQHF
j_gene: TRBJ1-5; abundance: NA; v_gene: TRBV10-3; d_gene: NA; CDR3nt: TGTGCCACGTACTCAGGAGGAGGGAATCAGCCCCAGCATTTT; CDR3aa: CATYSGGGNQPQHF
j_gene: TRBJ2-7; abundance: few; v_gene: TRBV20-1; d_gene: NA; CDR3nt: TGCAGTGCTAGAGGGAACGAGCAGTACTTC; CDR3aa: CSARGNEQYF
j_gene: TRBJ2-5; abundance: once; v_gene: TRBV5-1; d_gene: NA; CDR3nt: TGCGCCAGCAGCGTCCTACAGGGCCAAGAGACCCAGTACTTC; CDR3aa: CASSVLQGQETQYF
j_gene: TRBJ2-2; abundance: once; v_gene: TRBV27; d_gene: NA; CDR3nt: TGTGCCAGCAGTTTATTCCCTCATCCCGGGGAGCTGTTTTTT; CDR3aa: CASSLFPHPGELFF
j_gene: TRBJ1-5; abundance: NA; v_gene: TRBV19; d_gene: NA; CDR3nt: TGTGCCAGTAGTATCCCCAGCTACAATCAGCCCCAGCATTTT; CDR3aa: CASSIPSYNQPQHF
j_gene: TRBJ2-1; abundance: NA; v_gene: TRBV14; d_gene: TRBD1; CDR3nt: TGTGCCAGCAGCCTGGACAGGGGGAGCGATGAGCAGTTCTTC; CDR3aa: CASSLDRGSDEQFF
j_gene: TRBJ2-3; abundance: NA; v_gene: TRBV10-2; d_gene: NA; CDR3nt: TGCGCCAGCAGTGGAACCGGGGCCCCCCGCACAGATACGCAGTATTTT; CDR3aa: CASSGTGAPRTDTQYF
j_gene: TRBJ1-3; abundance: once; v_gene: TRBV7-2; d_gene: NA; CDR3nt: TGTGCCAGCAGGTACGGGAACACCATATATTTT; CDR3aa: CASRYGNTIYF
j_gene: TRBJ1-6; abundance: NA; v_gene: TRBV5-1; d_gene: NA; CDR3nt: TGCGCCAGCAGCTTGAACCAGGGGAATTCACCCCTCCACTTT; CDR3aa: CASSLNQGNSPLHF
j_gene: TRBJ2-1; abundance: NA; v_gene: TRBV20-1; d_gene: TRBD2; CDR3nt: TGCAGTGCTAGTGGTCCGGGGGGTACCCTGGGCAATGAGCAGTTCTTC; CDR3aa: CSASGPGGTLGNEQFF
j_gene: TRBJ1-5; abundance: few; v_gene: TRBV6-1; d_gene: NA; CDR3nt: TGTGCCAGCAGTGATGGGGGGCTTTATAGCAATCAGCCCCAGCATTTT; CDR3aa: CASSDGGLYSNQPQHF
j_gene: TRBJ2-1; abundance: NA; v_gene: TRBV14; d_gene: NA; CDR3nt: TGTGCCAGCAGCCAAGAGGGGGTCATCGATGAGCAGTTCTTC; CDR3aa: CASSQEGVIDEQFF
j_gene: TRBJ2-3; abundance: NA; v_gene: TRBV5-1; d_gene: TRBD2; CDR3nt: TGCGCCAGCAGCCGTCTTGATCCGGGACTAGCGGGGACAGATACGCAGTATTTT; CDR3aa: CASSRLDPGLAGTDTQYF
j_gene: TRBJ1-6; abundance: NA; v_gene: TRBV9; d_gene: NA; CDR3nt: TGTGCCAGCAGCGTAGGGCAGGCGAGCTCCTATAATTCACCCCTCCACTTT; CDR3aa: CASSVGQASSYNSPLHF
j_gene: TRBJ1-4; abundance: NA; v_gene: TRBV15; d_gene: NA; CDR3nt: TGTGCCACCAGCGTCAAGCCTCATAAAACTGAAAAACTGTTTTTT; CDR3aa: CATSVKPHKTEKLFF
j_gene: TRBJ2-3; abundance: NA; v_gene: TRBV7-9; d_gene: NA; CDR3nt: TGTGCCAGCAGCTTATCATCGGGGGGCCCAGATACGCAGTATTTT; CDR3aa: CASSLSSGGPDTQYF
j_gene: TRBJ2-1; abundance: once; v_gene: TRBV29-1; d_gene: NA; CDR3nt: TGCAGCGTTGAGAGGACTGATTGGGAGCAGTTCTTC; CDR3aa: CSVERTDWEQFF
j_gene: TRBJ1-6; abundance: NA; v_gene: TRBV28; d_gene: NA; CDR3nt: TGTGCCAGCAGTGACCGTGGGGCAGCTTCACCCCTCCACTTT; CDR3aa: CASSDRGAASPLHF
j_gene: TRBJ1-5; abundance: NA; v_gene: TRBV5-1; d_gene: NA; CDR3nt: TGCGCCAGCAGCTTGGCCGGTCTGGATCAGCCCCAGCATTTT; CDR3aa: CASSLAGLDQPQHF
j_gene: TRBJ1-1; abundance: NA; v_gene: TRBV6-5; d_gene: NA; CDR3nt: TGTGCCAGCAGTTACTCAGGATTTGATGAAGCTTTCTTT; CDR3aa: CASSYSGFDEAFF
j_gene: TRBJ1-4; abundance: NA; v_gene: TRBV3-1/TRBV3-2; d_gene: NA; CDR3nt: TGTGCCAGCGGGCGAAGAAAACTGTTTTTT; CDR3aa: CASGRRKLFF
j_gene: TRBJ1-4; abundance: few; v_gene: TRBV5-5; d_gene: NA; CDR3nt: TGTGCCAGCAGCTGGGAGGGGATTGGTGAAAAACTGTTTTTT; CDR3aa: CASSWEGIGEKLFF
j_gene: TRBJ2-7; abundance: NA; v_gene: TRBV15; d_gene: NA; CDR3nt: TGTGCCACCAGCCCCGCGATCCGGGGGAGTAGCTCCTACGAGCAGTACTTC; CDR3aa: CATSPAIRGSSSYEQYF
j_gene: TRBJ2-3; abundance: NA; v_gene: TRBV9; d_gene: NA; CDR3nt: TGTGCCAGCAGCGTGAGCGACGGATCGGAAACAGATACGCAGTATTTT; CDR3aa: CASSVSDGSETDTQYF
j_gene: TRBJ1-5; abundance: NA; v_gene: TRBV19; d_gene: NA; CDR3nt: TGTGCCAGTAGTACGGTGTTTGCGAGCAATCAGCCCCAGCATTTT; CDR3aa: CASSTVFASNQPQHF
j_gene: TRBJ1-1; abundance: NA; v_gene: TRBV5-1; d_gene: TRBD1; CDR3nt: TGCGCCAGCAGCGGACAGGGTCCGGCTGAAGCTTTCTTT; CDR3aa: CASSGQGPAEAFF
j_gene: TRBJ2-5; abundance: NA; v_gene: TRBV19; d_gene: NA; CDR3nt: TGTGCCAGTAGTATTGGGTTAGGGGCTTCGTACCAAGAGACCCAGTACTTC; CDR3aa: CASSIGLGASYQETQYF
j_gene: TRBJ1-1; abundance: NA; v_gene: TRBV18; d_gene: NA; CDR3nt: TGTGCCAGCTCACCACCCCCGACAGGAAGCGTGACTGAAGCTTTCTTT; CDR3aa: CASSPPPTGSVTEAFF
j_gene: TRBJ1-6; abundance: NA; v_gene: TRBV28; d_gene: NA; CDR3nt: TGTGCCAGTACGCCTCCCGGGGACGGATTACAGTCACCCCTCCACTTT; CDR3aa: CASTPPGDGLQSPLHF
j_gene: TRBJ1-1; abundance: NA; v_gene: TRBV28; d_gene: NA; CDR3nt: TGTGCCAGTTCTTTCCCGACGAGGAACACTGAAGCTTTCTTT; CDR3aa: CASSFPTRNTEAFF
j_gene: TRBJ2-5; abundance: NA; v_gene: TRBV24-1; d_gene: TRBD2; CDR3nt: TGTGCCACCAGTGACTCGAAAGGGACTAGCGGATCTGGGGAGACCCAGTACTTC; CDR3aa: CATSDSKGTSGSGETQYF
j_gene: TRBJ2-7; abundance: NA; v_gene: TRBV9; d_gene: TRBD2; CDR3nt: TGTGCCAGCAGCCTTAGCGGGGCGACCTACGAGCAGTACTTC; CDR3aa: CASSLSGATYEQYF
j_gene: TRBJ2-7; abundance: NA; v_gene: TRBV2; d_gene: NA; CDR3nt: TGTGCCAGCAGTCTGCGACAGGACACCTACGAGCAGTACTTC; CDR3aa: CASSLRQDTYEQYF
j_gene: TRBJ1-1; abundance: NA; v_gene: TRBV27; d_gene: TRBD1; CDR3nt: TGTGCCAGCAGCCGGGACAGGGGAGACACTGAAGCTTTCTTT; CDR3aa: CASSRDRGDTEAFF
j_gene: TRBJ2-1; abundance: NA; v_gene: TRBV7-9; d_gene: NA; CDR3nt: TGTGCCAGCAGCTTAGGGGCCAATGAGCAGTTCTTC; CDR3aa: CASSLGANEQFF
j_gene: TRBJ1-4; abundance: NA; v_gene: TRBV18; d_gene: NA; CDR3nt: TGTGCCAGCTCGTCAGGCATGGGACCTTCTAATGAAAAACTGTTTTTT; CDR3aa: CASSSGMGPSNEKLFF
j_gene: TRBJ1-4; abundance: NA; v_gene: TRBV27; d_gene: NA; CDR3nt: TGTGCCAGCAGCGTAACGGGACCCCTCGTCGAAAAACTGTTTTTT; CDR3aa: CASSVTGPLVEKLFF
j_gene: TRBJ2-2; abundance: NA; v_gene: TRBV5-4; d_gene: TRBD2; CDR3nt: TGTGCCAGCAGCCCTAACCCGGGGCAGGGAGGGACCGGGGAGCTGTTTTTT; CDR3aa: CASSPNPGQGGTGELFF
j_gene: TRBJ2-5; abundance: NA; v_gene: TRBV6-1; d_gene: TRBD1; CDR3nt: TGTGCCAGCAGTGAAGGATCAGGGGGACAAGAGACCCAGTACTTC; CDR3aa: CASSEGSGGQETQYF
j_gene: TRBJ1-2; abundance: NA; v_gene: TRBV28; d_gene: NA; CDR3nt: TGTGCCAGCAGTTCTACCTCTGTGACGAACTATGGCTACACCTTC; CDR3aa: CASSSTSVTNYGYTF
j_gene: TRBJ2-1; abundance: NA; v_gene: TRBV11-3; d_gene: NA; CDR3nt: TGTGCCAGCAGCTTCCTGGCAGCCTCCTACAATGAGCAGTTCTTC; CDR3aa: CASSFLAASYNEQFF
j_gene: TRBJ2-7; abundance: NA; v_gene: TRBV5-1; d_gene: TRBD2; CDR3nt: TGCGCCAGCAGCCTGACTAGCATTACCTACGAGCAGTACTTC; CDR3aa: CASSLTSITYEQYF
j_gene: TRBJ2-1; abundance: NA; v_gene: TRBV9; d_gene: TRBD2; CDR3nt: TGTGCCAGCAGCGTAGTGGCGGGAGCCTACAATGAGCAGTTCTTC; CDR3aa: CASSVVAGAYNEQFF